Listed below are T cell receptor beta chains from one sample, sequenced in a study of shared clonotypes between healthy human individuals. The data were produced by immunoSEQ multiplex PCR, yet TCRdb's version contains in-frame clones alone and is incomplete. The sample has almost 750,000 clones; 72% are singletons. Sequenced material: memory CD4+ T cells sorted from blood. Receptor source: a woman aged 30 to 39 in good health. Both conserved end residues are part of each CDR3. Expanded clones get a size class; other rows say once, few or many, or leave the size out.

>TRBJ2-7|few|TRBV2
CASSSTTYEQYF
>TRBJ2-1|NA|TRBV11-2
CASSLGGRRSYNEQFF
>TRBJ2-7|NA|TRBV6-5
CASRGMGYEQYF
>TRBJ2-7|NA|TRBV7-1
CASSLEGLAYEQYF
>TRBJ2-3|NA|TRBV19
CASSTEGTGPDTQYF
>TRBJ2-5|NA|TRBV7-6
CASSLPPSETQYF
>TRBJ2-1|NA|TRBV7-2
CASSFISTSRYNEQFF
>TRBJ1-5|NA|TRBV7-2
CASSLSWGGQAQPQHF
>TRBJ1-1|NA|TRBV7-2
CASSQDRREAFF
>TRBJ2-7|NA|TRBV5-1
CASSSNPGQGFYEQYF
>TRBJ2-1|NA|TRBV19
CATKGTSGRENEQFF
>TRBJ2-7|NA|TRBV6-1
CASSEPGLIPYEQYF
>TRBJ1-3|NA|TRBV2
CASTLEVSGNTIYF
>TRBJ2-5|NA|TRBV7-3
CASSFGQGGTQYF
>TRBJ2-5|NA|TRBV11-3
CASSYKNWTSGQETQYF
>TRBJ2-3|NA|TRBV5-1
CASSTAQGYSTDTQYF
>TRBJ2-7|NA|TRBV27
CASTRQGGSYEQYF
>TRBJ2-7|few|TRBV6-5
CASLEVTTLWEQYF
>TRBJ2-7|NA|TRBV15
CATSPAGGTTKQYF
>TRBJ2-7|NA|TRBV27
CASSDGVYEQYF
>TRBJ1-2|NA|TRBV28
CASSLFVEFYGYTF
>TRBJ1-4|NA|TRBV5-1
CASSLNGGRKSEKLFF
>TRBJ2-2|NA|TRBV6-1
CASRKGNTGELFF
>TRBJ2-1|NA|TRBV29-1
CSVVQGDSYNEQFF
>TRBJ1-2|NA|TRBV6-5
CASRGSSYGYTF
>TRBJ1-2|NA|TRBV6-5
CASSFALPPDYGYTF
>TRBJ2-5|few|TRBV28
CASSSNHGAQETQYF
>TRBJ2-1|NA|TRBV1
CTSSQDSGDEQFF
>TRBJ1-5|few|TRBV6-6
CASSYQTENQPQHF
>TRBJ2-3|once|TRBV7-9
CASSFLRSSTDTQYF
>TRBJ1-1|NA|TRBV7-9
CASSLPGGGEAFF
>TRBJ1-1|NA|TRBV7-3
CASSLTGGLTEAFF
>TRBJ2-5|NA|TRBV14
CASSPKLAGGRSETQYF
>TRBJ2-5|NA|TRBV9
CASSVAQGVLETQYF
>TRBJ2-7|NA|TRBV19
CASSARVDEQYF
>TRBJ2-5|NA|TRBV5-4
CASVSGTGARETQYF
>TRBJ1-1|NA|TRBV5-1
CASSSGLQRTEAFF
>TRBJ2-1|NA|TRBV11-1
CASSLGVSTYNEQFF
>TRBJ2-7|few|TRBV28
CASSLLGTDTYEQYF
>TRBJ1-1|NA|TRBV5-1
CASSLVGSDLRAFF
>TRBJ2-1|NA|TRBV29-1
CSVVFRGNEQFF
>TRBJ2-1|NA|TRBV4-1
CASSQGLAGYNEQFF
>TRBJ2-2|NA|TRBV7-7
CASSPSEGGELFF
>TRBJ1-1|NA|TRBV7-2
CASSLGSMTNTEAFF
>TRBJ2-2|NA|TRBV9
CASSVDSGLAINTGELFF
>TRBJ2-3|NA|TRBV5-4
CASSTSSFTTDTQYF
>TRBJ1-3|NA|TRBV7-8
CASSLRVLSSGNTIYF
>TRBJ2-3|NA|TRBV2
CASNEGQGRSDTQYF